Given below is one T cell receptor (beta chain) in context. The sample holds one count of this clone. The antigen it binds to is not known. Within one base of it there is no much larger clone, and no base qualities were kept. TCRbeta CDR3 regions were amplified from genomic DNA by means of the immunoSEQ Assay, a bias-controlled multiplex PCR. For the original study's pipeline: Nucleated cell counts per sample were estimated from amplification of reference gene primers within the assay. To quantify the absolute abundance of each unique TCRbeta CDR3 rearrangement, sequence reads were collapsed and filtered. For each sample, productive Simpson clonality was calculated as the square root of Simpson's diversity index across productive rearrangements. TCRdb stores this immuneACCESS table with in-frame sequences only. Part of the clones is absent; in the studies checked, under half of the shortfall reflects unresolved V genes, and no reason is known for the rest. V, J and clone size were drawn from that table, and D and trimming were deduced from the DNA. This sample gives 250,000 to 350,000 clones in total; roughly 90% of them show up just once. Jointly, the top ten make up 3% of the sample.

The CDR3 covers 17 residues, taking in both the cysteine and the phenylalanine. Only the CDR3 part of the read is kept: 51 bases, read in frame from the first base. CDR1 and CDR2, per the germline V gene, are SGHRS and YFSETQ. Relative to germline, V is missing 4 bases and J is missing 2 bases, with 12 bases of the junction outside any gene match. The data derive from a study of blood T cell repertoires in COVID-19 (dated by TCRdb to the early 2020s). As for the study more broadly: Collaborator samples came from the United States, Italy and Spain and covered acute and convalescent phases of COVID-19. A de-identified subject ID, COVID-19 status, age in years and sex were almost always included in the sample metadata. Deeply sampled blood TCRbeta repertoires from subjects exposed to, actively infected with, or recovered from COVID-19 were included in the dataset. Samples came from the ongoing ImmuneRACE study (first 160 participants) plus 1,254 subjects from 6 global collaborators. Where HLA class I and class II types were available, the types were taken from metadata supplied by the sample provider, not from assay-based typing. The material from the prospective study consisted of cDNA or gDNA derived from T cells, B-cell-depleted T cells, or PBMCs. The repertoires were made available in a free public database intended to serve as a resource for research on the immune response to SARS-CoV-2.

Whole blood was collected in K2EDTA tubes by collaborating institutions according to the institutions' own protocols. For TCRbeta analysis, collaborator samples were shipped as frozen whole blood, as isolated PBMCs, or as DNA extracted from either sample type. The paper as a whole reports these results and caveats: Clinical and demographic metadata were provided uncurated, with the amount varying by source and participant.

The receptor chain draws on TRBV5-1 and TRBJ2-3; TRBD2 aligns with 8 central bases. Sequencing was done on a sample of peripheral blood. The receptor's source is a woman aged 25 to 39 with active or convalescent COVID-19. The DNA sequence reads TGCGCCAGCAGCCTGACCGTAGCGGGGATTAACACAGATACGCAGTATTTT. Translated, this gives CASSLTVAGINTDTQYF.